The 28 T cell receptor beta chains below were found in one sample sequenced in a study of blood T cells in healthy people across ages. Using a J-beta primer mix together with a sample-barcoded 5' primer, a second PCR was run for about 6 to 12 cycles. TCRdb reanalysed the 5' RACE reads using MiXCR and keeps one entry per CDR3 protein. The sample includes over a million distinct CDR3 sequences, approximately 63% of them seen just once. Sequenced material: blood. These receptors all stem from a young man in good health.

V usage is TRBV6-6 and J usage is TRBJ1-5, with 12 bases lining up with TRBD1. The germline V gene has CDR1 MNHNY and CDR2 SVGAGI (reference sequence). The CDR3 loop spans 16 amino acids. The ends lost 6 bases at V and 5 bases at J; junction bases unmatched: 8. In DNA form, the CDR3 reads TGTGCCAGCAGCACCCGGGACAGGGGGCTCGATCAGCCCCAGCATTTT. Translating it yields CASSTRDRGLDQPQHF.

This clonotype was seen only once. This chain uses TRBV27 with TRBJ2-5; D may be TRBD1 (6 bases). The J call may be faulty, since TRBJ2-7 better matches the DNA end. Looked up from germline, CDR1 is MNHEY and CDR2 is SMNVEV (reference sequence). The CDR3 contains 13 residues. The CDR3 here is CASSLGQTHEQYF. The CDR3 region has the DNA TGTGCCAGCAGTTTAGGACAGACCCACGAGCAGTACTTC.

The gene calls are TRBV29-1 and TRBJ1-2; TRBD1 might be the D (5 bases). The V gene's germline CDR1 is SQVTM and CDR2 ANQGSEA. This CDR3 comprises 13 residues. V was pared by 7 bases and J by 5 bases, with 17 bases between. The CDR3 DNA is TGCAGCGGGTCCGAGCCGACAGAATATGGCTACACCTTC. It is translated as CSGSEPTEYGYTF. Using reference TRBV29-1 and TRBJ1-2 for the parts outside the CDR3, the full variable domain is SAVISQKPSRDICQRGTSLTIQCQVDSQVTMMFWYRQQPGQSLTLIATANQGSEATYESGFVIDKFPISRPNLTFSTLTVSNMSPEDSSIYLCSGSEPTEYGYTFGSGTRLTVV.

The chain is built from TRBV4-1 and TRBJ2-1; TRBD1 is a possible D gene (6 bases). The V end was cut by 1 base, the J end by 0 bases, with 19 bases between. The CDR3 loop spans 19 amino acids. Germline V gene data show CDR1 as MGHRA and CDR2 as YSYEKL. CDR3 in DNA: TGCGCCAGCAGCCAAGTGTCAGGGGCTGGAACAAGCTCCTACAATGAGCAGTTCTTC. This sequence encodes CASSQVSGAGTSSYNEQFF.

This clonotype was counted a few times. The rearrangement links TRBV27 to TRBJ2-4; D unclear. The J call could be wrong; TRBJ2-7 is a better fit for the DNA end. Germline CDR1 and CDR2: MNHEY and SMNVEV (reference sequence). The CDR3 length is 14 residues. CDR3 amino acids: CASSLGNSLYEQYF. The CDR3 coding sequence is TGTGCCAGCAGTTTGGGAAACAGCCTCTACGAGCAGTACTTC.

This chain links TRBV29-1 with TRBJ1-2; unclear D gene. The CDR3 is 13 residues long. V lost 3 bases and J lost 4, with 12 bases in between. Germline assignment: CDR1 SQVTM and CDR2 ANQGSEA. CDR3 in DNA: TGCAGCGTTGAGTTGGACGACTTCTATGGCTACACCTTC. It encodes CSVELDDFYGYTF.

The V call is TRBV6-5, the J call TRBJ1-2; no clear D gene. Germline loops: CDR1 MNHEY, CDR2 SVGAGI. Trimming cost V 0 bases and J 4 bases, with 15 bases left between them. There are 16 residues in the CDR3. The CDR3 is CASSYSRRAPVYGYTF. The CDR3 DNA reads TGTGCCAGCAGTTACTCGAGGCGGGCCCCGGTCTATGGCTACACCTTC.

The J gene is TRBJ2-5, the V gene TRBV6-1, with D perhaps TRBD2 (5 bases). Trimming left V 7 bases short and J 3 bases short, with 12 bases between. The CDR3 covers 13 residues. CDR1 is MNHNS and CDR2 is SASEGT in the germline V gene. CDR3 nucleotide sequence: TGTGCCAGCACCATAACGAGGGAAGAGACCCAGTACTTC. It codes for CASTITREETQYF.

This clonotype was observed a few times. The rearrangement joins TRBV6-1 to TRBJ2-5, with D possibly TRBD2 on 5 matching bases. The CDR3 has 14 residues. Trimming removed 3 bases at V and 4 bases at J, with 12 bases between. Per germline, CDR1 MNHNS and CDR2 SASEGT. The CDR3 region is CASSDPGSRETQYF. CDR3 sequence (DNA): TGTGCCAGCAGTGATCCGGGGAGTAGAGAGACCCAGTACTTC.

The V and J genes are TRBV10-3 and TRBJ2-7; 7 nucleotides align to TRBD1. The CDR3 consists of 13 residues. CDR1 is ENHRY and CDR2 is SYGVKD in the germline V gene. V trimming: 6 bases; J trimming: 7 bases; junction bases outside the gene matches: 9. For the CDR3, the DNA is TGTGCCATCAGCCCAGACAGGGTGCGGGAGCAGTACTTC. Translation: CAISPDRVREQYF.

This chain links TRBV20-1 with TRBJ2-3; TRBD2 matches at 10 bases. Germline-derived CDR1 and CDR2 are DFQATT and SNEGSKA (reference sequence). The CDR3 length is 15 residues. The trim removed 2 bases at V and 5 bases at J, leaving 7 bases unmatched. Written as DNA, the CDR3 is TGCAGTGCTAGAAGGCTAGCGGGAGCTAGAGATACGCAGTATTTT. Its translation: CSARRLAGARDTQYF.

The rearrangement uses TRBV29-1 and TRBJ1-2, with D perhaps matching TRBD1 (5 bases). CDR1 SQVTM and CDR2 ANQGSEA come from the germline V gene. V shed 3 bases and J shed 4 bases, with 15 bases lying between them. This CDR3 comprises 14 residues. The CDR3 here is CSVELEDNVYGYTF. The CDR3 DNA sequence: TGCAGCGTTGAGTTGGAGGACAACGTCTATGGCTACACCTTC.

This clonotype has just one count. The chain joins TRBV11-2 to TRBJ2-5, with D unclear. V shed 1 base and J shed 5 bases, with 14 bases lying between them. The CDR3 extends over 15 amino acids. Germline-derived CDR1 and CDR2 are SGHAT and FQNNGV. The CDR3 protein is CASSLGPVNWETQYF. DNA for the CDR3: TGTGCCAGCAGCTTAGGCCCTGTTAACTGGGAGACCCAGTACTTC.

The rearrangement joins TRBV10-3 to TRBJ1-2; TRBD1 matches at 7 bases. The CDR3 runs to 17 residues. J gave up 8 bases and V 5 bases, and 20 bases lay outside the gene matches. CDR1 and CDR2 from the germline V gene are ENHRY and SYGVKD. CDR3 coding DNA: TGTGCCATCAGTCGGTTCGACGGGAGCCAGGGGGAGGAGGGCTACACCTTC. Amino acid sequence: CAISRFDGSQGEEGYTF.

The V gene is TRBV4-1, the J gene TRBJ1-5; D gene ambiguous. The V gene lost 1 base and the J gene lost 7 bases, with 14 bases spanning the gap. Germline assignment: CDR1 MGHRA and CDR2 YSYEKL. CDR3 length equals 15 residues. This chain's CDR3 is CASSQVGGGGQPQHF. CDR3 nucleotide sequence: TGCGCCAGCAGCCAAGTGGGAGGAGGAGGGCAGCCCCAGCATTTT.

V and J are TRBV2 and TRBJ2-2; unclear D gene. This CDR3 region has 12 residues. V gave up 6 bases and J gave up 4 bases, with 6 bases separating them. From germline, CDR1 is SNHLY and CDR2 FYNNEI. CDR3 nucleotide sequence: TGTGCCAGCAGGAGGACCACCGGGGAGCTGTTTTTT. Protein sequence: CASRRTTGELFF.

Remarks on this clonotype: One end of the junction varies from germline; a read error may be responsible. This sequence joins TRBV5-1 and TRBJ2-7, with TRBD2 matching 7 bases. The CDR3 has 15 residues. Germline V gives CDR1 SGHRS, CDR2 YFSETQ. The CDR3 reads CASSLVRGSSDEQYF. CDR3 in DNA: TGCGCCAGCAGCTTGGTGCGCGGGAGCTCCGACGAGCAGTACTTC.

V is TRBV7-9 and J is TRBJ1-1; D gene ambiguous. V was cut by 1 base and J by 6 bases, with 12 bases left in between. CDR1 SEHNR and CDR2 FQNEAQ come from the germline V gene (reference sequence). The CDR3 has 14 amino acids. CDR3 amino acids: CASSLEQMEAEAFF. DNA for the CDR3: TGTGCCAGCAGCTTAGAACAAATGGAAGCTGAAGCTTTCTTT.

The V call is TRBV20-1, the J call TRBJ1-4; 8 nucleotides line up with TRBD1. The CDR3 sequence is 14 residues long. Trimming cost V 3 bases and J 5 bases; bases outside gene matches: 5. The V gene's germline CDR1 is DFQATT and CDR2 SNEGSKA (reference sequence). The CDR3 DNA sequence: TGCAGTGCTAGGGACAGGGTGGGAAATGAAAAACTGTTTTTT. This encodes CSARDRVGNEKLFF.

The chain joins TRBV6-5 to TRBJ2-5, with 9 nucleotides matching TRBD2. The CDR3 runs 14 residues. The ends lost 4 bases at V and 5 bases at J; junction bases unmatched: 5. CDR1 is MNHEY and CDR2 is SVGAGI in the germline V gene. CDR3 coding DNA: TGTGCCAGCAGTTCTAGCGGGAATGTGGAGACCCAGTACTTC. It is translated as CASSSSGNVETQYF.

The chain employs TRBV24-1 and TRBJ1-2, with a possible D match to TRBD1 (5 bases). The CDR3 consists of 13 residues. Germline values: CDR1 KGHDR, CDR2 SFDVKD. Trimming removed 9 bases at V and 4 bases at J, with 14 bases between. The CDR3 loop reads CATQGLRPYGYTF. For the CDR3, the DNA is TGTGCCACCCAGGGCCTCCGCCCCTATGGCTACACCTTC.

The count of this clonotype is one. The chain couples TRBV4-1 to TRBJ2-2, with D maybe TRBD1 (5 bases). The CDR3 is 16 amino acids. V lost 0 bases and J lost 3, with 11 bases in between. The germline gives CDR1 MGHRA, CDR2 YSYEKL. The CDR3 DNA is TGCGCCAGCAGCCAAGAAGGACACGGTGACACCGGGGAGCTGTTTTTT. The encoded protein is CASSQEGHGDTGELFF.

The rearrangement joins TRBV20-1 to TRBJ2-3, with D uncertain. V shed 0 bases and J shed 7 bases, with 14 bases lying between them. This CDR3 is 14 amino acids long. Germline V lookup: CDR1 DFQATT, CDR2 SNEGSKA (reference sequence). This chain's CDR3 is CSARDVSGVYTQYF. The CDR3 DNA is TGCAGTGCTAGAGATGTTTCCGGAGTTTATACGCAGTATTTT.

The V gene is TRBV7-6, the J gene TRBJ2-2; 11 bases map to TRBD1. CDR3 length: 16 amino acids. Germline V gives CDR1 SGHVS, CDR2 FNYEAQ. Germline trimming cut 1 base from V and 7 bases from J; bases unmatched to any gene: 5. This CDR3 is CASSLDGQGAIGELFF. The CDR3 DNA reads TGTGCCAGCAGCTTAGATGGACAGGGGGCTATCGGGGAGCTGTTTTTT.

The chain carries TRBV20-1 and TRBJ2-3; D might be TRBD2 (6 bases). Germline lookup yields CDR1 DFQATT and CDR2 SNEGSKA (reference sequence). With 0 bases removed from V and 2 bases from J, the gap between germline ends came to 15 bases. The length of the CDR3 is 16 residues. The CDR3 reads CSARDWLREDTDTQYF. The CDR3 DNA sequence: TGCAGTGCTAGAGATTGGTTGAGGGAGGACACAGATACGCAGTATTTT.

This clonotype has more than one count but fewer than ten. The chain employs TRBV6-2 or TRBV6-3 and TRBJ2-5; D is tentatively TRBD1 or TRBD2 (5 bases each). CDR1 MNHEY and CDR2 SVGEGT come from the germline V gene. Trimming took off 7 bases at V and 7 bases at J, with 28 bases between the two ends. CDR3 length: 17 amino acids. The CDR3 sequence: CASTHHRDPIEERTQYF. The CDR3 DNA reads as TGTGCCAGCACCCATCACCGGGACCCAATCGAAGAAAGGACCCAGTACTTC.

This clonotype was found a few times. This chain connects TRBV7-2 to TRBJ1-2; 7 positions match TRBD1. Germline CDR1 is SGHTA and CDR2 is FQGNSA. The CDR3 is 15 amino acids. V was clipped by 2 bases and J by 5 bases; unmatched bases: 8. The CDR3 protein is CASSLCMGTEYGYTF. In DNA, the CDR3 is TGTGCCAGCAGCTTATGTATGGGGACAGAGTATGGCTACACCTTC. Drawing the rest from reference TRBV7-2 and TRBJ1-2, the complete variable domain is GAGVSQSPSNKVTEKGKDVELRCDPISGHTALYWYRQSLGQGLEFLIYFQGNSAPDKSGLPSDRFSAERTGGSVSTLTIQRTQQEDSAVYLCASSLCMGTEYGYTFGSGTRLTVV.

The chain links TRBV7-9 to TRBJ2-1; TRBD2 matches at 11 bases. The CDR3 has 17 residues. J gave up 8 bases and V 6 bases, and 15 bases lay outside the gene matches. Germline V CDR1 and CDR2: SEHNR, FQNEAQ (reference sequence). CDR3 region: CASRHGGSGGAVDEQFF. Written as DNA, the CDR3 is TGTGCCAGCAGACATGGGGGTAGCGGGGGGGCAGTCGATGAGCAGTTCTTC.